One sample yielded the 16 T cell receptor beta chains listed below, sequenced in a study of blood T cell repertoires in COVID-19. Assay: immunoSEQ multiplex PCR; the TCRdb copy retains only in-frame clones and omits some. Of around 170,000 clones listed, roughly nine tenths were seen once; the top ten hold about 7%. What was sequenced was PBMCs or T cells enriched from blood (not recorded which). Receptor source: a woman in her 50s who had recovered from COVID-19.

This clone was observed a few times. This chain joins TRBV27 and TRBJ2-2, with 8 bases lining up with TRBD1. CDR1 MNHEY and CDR2 SMNVEV come from the germline V gene (reference sequence). This CDR3 spans 14 amino acids. With V trimmed by 8 bases and J by 3 bases, 5 bases remained unmatched. DNA for the CDR3: TGTGCCAGCTCCTACAGGGGGGACACCGGGGAGCTGTTTTTT. The encoded protein is CASSYRGDTGELFF.

This chain connects TRBV4-1 to TRBJ1-6, with 7 bases identical to TRBD1. Germline V CDR1 and CDR2: MGHRA, YSYEKL. V gave up 3 bases and J gave up 7 bases; unmatched junction bases: 9. The CDR3 is made up of 16 amino acids. The CDR3 nucleotides are TGCGCCAGCAGCCATCCTCCCCGACAGGGAAATTCACCCCTCCACTTT. Amino acid sequence: CASSHPPRQGNSPLHF.

This sequence joins TRBV20-1 and TRBJ2-7; D unresolved. Germline V gives CDR1 DFQATT, CDR2 SNEGSKA (reference sequence). The CDR3 is made up of 11 amino acids. The V and J ends lost 3 bases and 6 bases respectively, with 9 bases between them. CDR3 bases: TGCAGTGCTAGGTCACGGTCCGAGCAGTACTTC. Its translation is CSARSRSEQYF.

The genes are TRBV7-8 and TRBJ2-7; 7 positions match TRBD1. Germline assignment: CDR1 SGHVS and CDR2 FQNEAQ. After removal of 1 base from V and 3 bases from J, the junction contained 6 bases not matched to a gene. The CDR3 has 15 residues. Here the CDR3 reads CASSLEQGQSYEQYF. CDR3 nucleotide sequence: TGTGCCAGCAGCTTAGAACAGGGACAGAGCTACGAGCAGTACTTC.

J is TRBJ1-5 and V is TRBV18; D is uncertain. The CDR3 has 12 residues. Germline CDR1 is KGHSH and CDR2 is LQKENI. V lost 2 bases and J 11 bases, leaving 10 bases between the germline ends. The CDR3 bases are TGTGCCAGCTCACCAGATGGCCGGGCCCAGCATTTT. Residues: CASSPDGRAQHF.

The chain carries TRBV11-3 and TRBJ1-1, with D perhaps matching TRBD1 (5 bases). The CDR3 is 13 residues long. The germline V gene has CDR1 SGHNT and CDR2 YENEEA. Trimming took off 7 bases at V and 1 base at J, with 10 bases between the two ends. Here the CDR3 DNA reads TGTGCCAGCAAAACAGGAGAGAACACTGAAGCTTTCTTT. Translating gives CASKTGENTEAFF.

This chain's CDR3 is CASTLRGLGEKLFF. The CDR3 nucleotides read TGTGCCAGTACTCTCAGGGGGCTTGGTGAAAAACTGTTTTTT. The chain recombines TRBV19 with TRBJ1-4, with TRBD1 identical over 8 bases. In germline, CDR1 is LNHDA, CDR2 SQIVND (reference sequence). CDR3 size: 14 residues. After removal of 7 bases from V and 7 bases from J, the junction contained 8 bases not matched to a gene.

CDR3 DNA sequence: TGTGCCAGCGGGAGGGCCAATGGGAATGAGCAGTTCTTC. This gives the protein CASGRANGNEQFF. The chain has TRBV19 and TRBJ2-1; the match to TRBD2 covers 8 bases. Unmatched junction bases numbered 8, after V lost 9 bases and J lost 7 bases. Per the germline V gene, CDR1 is LNHDA and CDR2 is SQIVND (reference sequence). The CDR3 runs 13 residues.

This clone has a handful of counts. V usage is TRBV5-1 and J usage is TRBJ2-1, with D uncertain. This CDR3 comprises 12 residues. The germline CDR1 and CDR2 sequences are SGHRS and YFSETQ. V was shortened by 3 bases and J by 4 bases, with 5 bases between the two germline ends. For the CDR3, the DNA is TGCGCCAGCAGCTCGACTTACAATGAGCAGTTCTTC. The encoded protein is CASSSTYNEQFF. Based on the CDR3 plus reference TRBV5-1 and TRBJ2-1, the full variable domain is KAGVTQTPRYLIKTRGQQVTLSCSPISGHRSVSWYQQTPGQGLQFLFEYFSETQRNKGNFPGRFSGRQFSNSRSEMNVSTLELGDSALYLCASSSTYNEQFFGPGTRLTVL.

The J gene is TRBJ2-7, the V gene TRBV19; D may be TRBD2 (6 bases). V dropped 6 bases and J dropped 5 bases, with 23 bases sitting between them. Germline assignment: CDR1 LNHDA and CDR2 SQIVND (reference sequence). The CDR3 is 16 amino acids. The DNA for the CDR3 is TGTGCCAGTAGCACATCCTCTAGCGTCACGAGCCACGAGCAGTACTTC. Protein: CASSTSSSVTSHEQYF.

The chain carries TRBV11-2 and TRBJ1-2; D gene ambiguous. CDR3 length: 13 amino acids. Trimming cost V 5 bases and J 4 bases, with 11 bases left between them. Germline lookup yields CDR1 SGHAT and CDR2 FQNNGV. CDR3 protein: CASSLGWSYGYTF. CDR3 nucleotide sequence: TGTGCCAGCAGCCTCGGTTGGTCCTATGGCTACACCTTC.

The rearrangement uses TRBV2 and TRBJ1-4; D might be TRBD1 (6 bases). V gave up 6 bases and J gave up 4 bases, with 9 bases separating them. The CDR3 has 13 residues. The V gene's germline CDR1 is SNHLY and CDR2 FYNNEI. The CDR3 sequence is CASREDSNEKLFF. DNA of the CDR3: TGTGCCAGCAGGGAGGACAGTAATGAAAAACTGTTTTTT.

The chain is built from TRBV3-1 (or the pseudogene TRBV3-2) and TRBJ1-2, with 9 bases fitting TRBD1. CDR3 length: 15 amino acids. Germline V gene lookup returns CDR1 LGHDT and CDR2 YNNKEL (reference sequence). V was clipped by 4 bases and J by 8 bases; unmatched bases: 11. DNA of the CDR3: TGTGCCAGCAGCCCCACCGCGGGACAGGGCTTAGGCTACACCTTC. Protein: CASSPTAGQGLGYTF.

In this sample, this clone turned up many times. V is TRBV6-1 and J is TRBJ2-2, with a weak D call TRBD1 (5 bases). This CDR3 region has 13 residues. Germline V gene data show CDR1 as MNHNS and CDR2 as SASEGT. Trimming took 3 bases from V and 3 from J, leaving 5 bases between them. CDR3 sequence (DNA): TGTGCCAGCAGTGACAGGGACACCGGGGAGCTGTTTTTT. It codes for CASSDRDTGELFF.

The chain employs TRBV7-9 and TRBJ1-4; the D is unclear. With 5 bases removed from V and 5 bases from J, the gap between germline ends came to 15 bases. Germline CDR1 SEHNR, CDR2 FQNEAQ (reference sequence). The CDR3 is 15 residues long. CDR3 loop: CASSTPTASNEKLFF. CDR3 sequence (DNA): TGTGCCAGCAGCACGCCTACAGCTTCGAATGAAAAACTGTTTTTT.

This sequence joins TRBV6-5 and TRBJ1-3; D unresolved. V lost 2 bases and J lost 4, with 6 bases in between. The CDR3 covers 13 residues. The germline V gene has CDR1 MNHEY and CDR2 SVGAGI. CDR3 sequence: CASSYPGGNTIYF. The CDR3 nucleotides read TGTGCCAGCAGTTACCCGGGGGGAAACACCATATATTTT.